This T cell receptor (beta chain) was documented in a study of early T cells in non-severe SARS-CoV-2 infection. Germline V gives CDR1 LGHDT, CDR2 YNNKEL (reference sequence). There are 16 residues in the CDR3. Trimming shortened V by 5 bases and J by 9 bases, and 23 bases separated the two germline ends. Using its own MiXCR run on the 5' RACE reads, TCRdb lists one record per CDR3 protein. Of 30,000 to 40,000 distinct CDR3 sequences listed, about 5% are singletons. This TCR derives from an adult who was a healthcare worker with PCR-confirmed SARS-CoV-2 infection or an uninfected control (not recorded which). V gene TRBV3-1 combines with J gene TRBJ1-5; a possible D gene is TRBD1 (5 bases). The sample was whole blood. In DNA form, the CDR3 reads TGTGCCAGCAGCGCCCAAATTGGCTCCAACGGGGGGCCCCAGCATTTT. Amino acids: CASSAQIGSNGGPQHF. The full variable domain, in which reference TRBV3-1 and TRBJ1-5 provide the parts outside the CDR3, is DTAVSQTPKYLVTQMGNDKSIKCEQNLGHDTMYWYKQDSKKFLKIMFSYNNKELIINETVPNRFSPKSPDKAHLNLHINSLELGDSAVYFCASSAQIGSNGGPQHFGDGTRLSIL.